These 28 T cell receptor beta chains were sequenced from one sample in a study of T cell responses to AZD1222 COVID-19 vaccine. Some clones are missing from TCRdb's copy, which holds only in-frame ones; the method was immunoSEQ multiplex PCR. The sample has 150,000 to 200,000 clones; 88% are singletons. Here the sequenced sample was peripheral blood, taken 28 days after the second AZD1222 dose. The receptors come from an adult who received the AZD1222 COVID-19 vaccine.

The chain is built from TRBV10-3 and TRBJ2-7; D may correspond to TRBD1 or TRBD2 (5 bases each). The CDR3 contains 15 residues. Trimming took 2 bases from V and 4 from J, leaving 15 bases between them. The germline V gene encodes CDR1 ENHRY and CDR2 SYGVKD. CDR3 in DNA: TGTGCCATCAGTGAGCCCCGGGACGGCTTTTACGAGCAGTACTTC. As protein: CAISEPRDGFYEQYF.

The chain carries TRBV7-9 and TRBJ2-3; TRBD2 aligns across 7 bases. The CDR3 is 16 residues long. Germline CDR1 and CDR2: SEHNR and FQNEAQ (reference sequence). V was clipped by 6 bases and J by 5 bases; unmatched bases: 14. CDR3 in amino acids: CASSSPPGLSRDTQYF. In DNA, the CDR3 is TGTGCCAGCAGTTCCCCGCCGGGACTATCAAGAGATACGCAGTATTTT.

The CDR3 DNA reads as TGTGCCAGCAGCCTCTACACCGGGACTGTTTCTCCTAGCTCTGGAAACACCATATATTTT. It encodes CASSLYTGTVSPSSGNTIYF. The V and J genes are TRBV28 and TRBJ1-3, with D possibly matching TRBD1 (5 bases). Between the trimmed V and J ends, which lost 6 bases and 0 bases, there was a span of 27 bases. This CDR3 is 20 amino acids long. CDR1 is MDHEN and CDR2 is SYDVKM in the germline V gene.

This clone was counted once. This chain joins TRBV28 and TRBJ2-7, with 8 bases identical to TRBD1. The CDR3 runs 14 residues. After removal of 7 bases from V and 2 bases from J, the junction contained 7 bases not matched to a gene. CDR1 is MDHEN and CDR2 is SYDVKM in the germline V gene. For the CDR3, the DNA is TGTGCCAGCATTTCTGGACAGGGCCCCTACGAGCAGTACTTC. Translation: CASISGQGPYEQYF.

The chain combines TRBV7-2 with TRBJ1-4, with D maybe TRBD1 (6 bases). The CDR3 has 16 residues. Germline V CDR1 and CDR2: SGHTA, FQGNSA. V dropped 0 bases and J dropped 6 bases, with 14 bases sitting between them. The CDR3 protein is CASSLAGNREYEKLFF. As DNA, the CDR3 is TGTGCCAGCAGCTTAGCGGGGAACAGGGAGTATGAAAAACTGTTTTTT. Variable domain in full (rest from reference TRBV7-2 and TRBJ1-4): GAGVSQSPSNKVTEKGKDVELRCDPISGHTALYWYRQSLGQGLEFLIYFQGNSAPDKSGLPSDRFSAERTGGSVSTLTIQRTQQEDSAVYLCASSLAGNREYEKLFFGSGTQLSVL.

In DNA form, the CDR3 reads TGTGCCAGCAGCCTATCACAGGGGGTAGTCTACGAGCAGTACTTC. Translated: CASSLSQGVVYEQYF. The V call is TRBV7-3, the J call TRBJ2-7; TRBD1 matches 8 bases. The CDR3 spans 15 residues. V shed 5 bases and J 3 bases; nucleotides not matched to a gene: 9. In germline, CDR1 is SGHTA, CDR2 FQGTGA.

In DNA form, the CDR3 reads TGTGCCAGCAGCTCCCAGGGGCCCTCTGGAAACACCATATATTTT. It encodes CASSSQGPSGNTIYF. This chain connects TRBV28 to TRBJ1-3, with TRBD1 as a possible D gene (6 bases). Trimming stripped 6 bases from V and 0 bases from J, with 12 bases between. Germline CDR1 is MDHEN and CDR2 is SYDVKM. The CDR3 sequence is 15 residues long. Full variable domain (outside the CDR3, taken from reference TRBV28 and TRBJ1-3): DVKVTQSSRYLVKRTGEKVFLECVQDMDHENMFWYRQDPGLGLRLIYFSYDVKMKEKGDIPEGYSVSREKKERFSLILESASTNQTSMYLCASSSQGPSGNTIYFGEGSWLTVV.

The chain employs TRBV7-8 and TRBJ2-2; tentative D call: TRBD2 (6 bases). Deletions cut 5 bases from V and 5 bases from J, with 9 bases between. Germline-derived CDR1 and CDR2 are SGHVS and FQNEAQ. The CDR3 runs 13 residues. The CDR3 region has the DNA TGTGCCAGCAGCCCACGGGAGACCGGGGAGCTGTTTTTT. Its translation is CASSPRETGELFF.

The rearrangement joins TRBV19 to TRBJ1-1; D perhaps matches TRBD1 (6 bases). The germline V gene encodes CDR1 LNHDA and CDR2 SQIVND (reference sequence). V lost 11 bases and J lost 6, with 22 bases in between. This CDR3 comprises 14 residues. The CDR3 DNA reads TGTGCCGCCCGCACAGGGCCTTACGGATCTGAAGCTTTCTTT. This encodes CAARTGPYGSEAFF. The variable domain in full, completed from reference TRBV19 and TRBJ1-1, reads DGGITQSPKYLFRKEGQNVTLSCEQNLNHDAMYWYRQDPGQGLRLIYYSQIVNDFQKGDIAEGYSVSREKKESFPLTVTSAQKNPTAFYLCAARTGPYGSEAFFGQGTRLTVV.

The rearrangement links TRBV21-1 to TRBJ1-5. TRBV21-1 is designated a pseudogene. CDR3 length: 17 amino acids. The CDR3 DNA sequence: TGTGCCAGCAGCAAAGAGGGTGGCCAATATGGCAATCAGCCCCAGCATTTT. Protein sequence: CASSKEGGQYGNQPQHF.

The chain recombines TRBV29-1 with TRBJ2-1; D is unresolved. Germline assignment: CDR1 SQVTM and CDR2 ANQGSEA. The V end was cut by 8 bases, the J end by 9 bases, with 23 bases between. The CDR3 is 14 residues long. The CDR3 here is CSTRAETISGEQFF. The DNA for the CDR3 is TGCAGCACTCGGGCGGAGACGATCTCGGGTGAGCAGTTCTTC.

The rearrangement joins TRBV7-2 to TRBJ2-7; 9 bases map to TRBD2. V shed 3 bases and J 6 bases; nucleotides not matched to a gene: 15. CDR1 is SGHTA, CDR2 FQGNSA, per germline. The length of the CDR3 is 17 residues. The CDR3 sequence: CASSFRRVGLANGEQYF. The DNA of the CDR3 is TGTGCCAGCAGCTTTCGTCGAGTCGGACTAGCGAACGGCGAGCAGTACTTC.

CDR3 bases: TGTGCCAGCAGCATATCAGCGGGCCGAGAGACCCAGTACTTC. The encoded protein is CASSISAGRETQYF. The J gene is TRBJ2-5, the V gene TRBV7-2, with a tentative D call TRBD2 (6 bases). The CDR3 runs to 14 residues. V lost 5 bases to trimming and J lost 4 bases, with 14 bases between them. The germline CDR1 and CDR2 sequences are SGHTA and FQGNSA.

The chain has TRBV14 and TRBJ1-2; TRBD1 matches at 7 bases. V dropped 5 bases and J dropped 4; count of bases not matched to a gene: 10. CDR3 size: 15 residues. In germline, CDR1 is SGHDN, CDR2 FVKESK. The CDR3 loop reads CASSEQGSFSYGYTF. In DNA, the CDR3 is TGTGCCAGCAGCGAACAGGGGTCCTTTTCCTATGGCTACACCTTC.

The CDR3 sequence: CASSPTGIEKGGYTF. The DNA of the CDR3 is TGTGCCAGCTCACCGACAGGGATAGAAAAGGGTGGCTACACCTTC. This chain joins TRBV18 and TRBJ1-2, with TRBD1 matching 7 bases. Germline trimming cut 3 bases from V and 7 bases from J; bases unmatched to any gene: 11. This CDR3 has 15 residues. CDR1 is KGHSH, CDR2 LQKENI, per germline.

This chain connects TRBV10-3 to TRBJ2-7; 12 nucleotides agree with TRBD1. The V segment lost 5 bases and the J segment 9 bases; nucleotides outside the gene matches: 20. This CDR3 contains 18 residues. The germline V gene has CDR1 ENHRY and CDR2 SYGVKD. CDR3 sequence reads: CAISPVAGTGGASGGQYF. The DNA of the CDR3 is TGTGCCATCAGTCCAGTCGCCGGGACAGGGGGCGCCTCAGGCGGGCAGTACTTC.

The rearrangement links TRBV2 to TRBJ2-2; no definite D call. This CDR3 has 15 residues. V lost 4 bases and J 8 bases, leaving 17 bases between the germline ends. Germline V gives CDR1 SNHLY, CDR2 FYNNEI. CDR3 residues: CASSGSTRELGELFF. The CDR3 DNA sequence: TGTGCCAGCAGTGGGTCCACCCGAGAGTTAGGGGAGCTGTTTTTT.

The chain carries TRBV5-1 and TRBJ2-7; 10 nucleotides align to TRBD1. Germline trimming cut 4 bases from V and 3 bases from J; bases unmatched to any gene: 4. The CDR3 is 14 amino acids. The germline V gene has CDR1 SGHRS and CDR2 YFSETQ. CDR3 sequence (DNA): TGCGCCAGCAGCCTGGGACAGGGGAACTACGAGCAGTACTTC. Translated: CASSLGQGNYEQYF.

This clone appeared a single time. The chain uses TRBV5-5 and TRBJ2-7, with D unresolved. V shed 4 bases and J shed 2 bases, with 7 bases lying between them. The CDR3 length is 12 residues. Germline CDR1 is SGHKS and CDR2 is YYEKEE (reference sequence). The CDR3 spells CASSPVPYEQYF. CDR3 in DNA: TGTGCCAGCAGCCCTGTTCCCTACGAGCAGTACTTC.

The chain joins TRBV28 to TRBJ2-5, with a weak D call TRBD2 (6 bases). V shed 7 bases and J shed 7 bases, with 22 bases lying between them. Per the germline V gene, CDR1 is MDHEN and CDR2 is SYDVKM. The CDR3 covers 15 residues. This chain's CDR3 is CASKVELGEVGTQYF. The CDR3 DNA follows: TGTGCCAGCAAAGTCGAGTTAGGGGAGGTGGGGACCCAGTACTTC.

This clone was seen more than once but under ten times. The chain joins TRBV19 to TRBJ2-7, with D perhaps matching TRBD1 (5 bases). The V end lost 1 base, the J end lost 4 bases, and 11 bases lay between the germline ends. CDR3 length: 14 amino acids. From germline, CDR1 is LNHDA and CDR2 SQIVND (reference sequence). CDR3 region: CASSIGQPGYEQYF. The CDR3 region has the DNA TGTGCCAGTAGTATAGGACAGCCCGGGTACGAGCAGTACTTC.

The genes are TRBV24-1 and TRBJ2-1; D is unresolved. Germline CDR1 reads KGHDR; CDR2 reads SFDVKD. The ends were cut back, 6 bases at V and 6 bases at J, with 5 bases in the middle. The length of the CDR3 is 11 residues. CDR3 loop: CATSYLNEQFF. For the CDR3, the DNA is TGTGCCACCAGTTATCTCAATGAGCAGTTCTTC.

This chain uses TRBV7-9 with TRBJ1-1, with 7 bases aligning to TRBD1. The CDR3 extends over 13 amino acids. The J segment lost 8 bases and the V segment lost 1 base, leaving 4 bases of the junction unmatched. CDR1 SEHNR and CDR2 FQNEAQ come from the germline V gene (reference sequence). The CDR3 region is CASSLEGAREAFF. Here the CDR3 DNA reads TGTGCCAGCAGCTTAGAGGGGGCGCGGGAAGCTTTCTTT.

CDR3: CASSGQGETQYF. CDR3 sequence (DNA): TGTGCCAGCAGTGGGCAGGGAGAGACCCAGTACTTC. The chain has TRBV2 and TRBJ2-5; tentative D call: TRBD1 (5 bases). Per the germline V gene, CDR1 is SNHLY and CDR2 is FYNNEI. This CDR3 spans 12 amino acids. Trimming removed 4 bases from V and 4 bases from J, with 7 bases in between. The full variable domain, in which reference TRBV2 and TRBJ2-5 provide the parts outside the CDR3, is EPEVTQTPSHQVTQMGQEVILRCVPISNHLYFYWYRQILGQKVEFLVSFYNNEISEKSEIFDDQFSVERPDGSNFTLKIRSTKLEDSAMYFCASSGQGETQYFGPGTRLLVL.

In DNA, the CDR3 is TGTGCCAGCAGTTTAGCGGGAGGGGAGCAGTTCTTC. As protein: CASSLAGGEQFF. The J gene is TRBJ2-1, the V gene TRBV12-3 or TRBV12-4; TRBD2 agrees at 7 bases. This CDR3 has 12 residues. J lost 10 bases, V lost 0 bases, and 0 bases had no gene match.

The CDR3 DNA reads as TGTGCCAGCAGCCATTCCGACAGGTTTGAAGGCTACACCTTC. Protein: CASSHSDRFEGYTF. The gene calls are TRBV7-2 and TRBJ1-2; perhaps TRBD1 as D (6 bases). The CDR3 extends over 14 amino acids. Germline V gene sequence: CDR1 SGHTA, CDR2 FQGNSA. Trimming cost V 5 bases and J 8 bases, with 18 bases left between them.

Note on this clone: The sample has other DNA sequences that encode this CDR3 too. The DNA of the CDR3 is TGTGCCAGCAGTTCAAGCTCCTACGAGCAGTACTTC. Its protein is CASSSSSYEQYF. The rearrangement links TRBV6-5 to TRBJ2-7; D uncertain. CDR3 size: 12 residues. V lost 4 bases and J 0 bases, leaving 4 bases between the germline ends. Germline V CDR1 and CDR2: MNHEY, SVGAGI.

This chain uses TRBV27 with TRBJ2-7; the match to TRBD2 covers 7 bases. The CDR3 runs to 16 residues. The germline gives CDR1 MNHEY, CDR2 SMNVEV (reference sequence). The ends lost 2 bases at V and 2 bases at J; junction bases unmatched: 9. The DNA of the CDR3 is TGTGCCAGCAGTTTAGCTTCATCTAGCGGACCCTACGAGCAGTACTTC. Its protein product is CASSLASSSGPYEQYF.